This TCR beta chain was sequenced during a study of blood T cell repertoires in COVID-19. Across the whole study: Samples taken during acute and convalescent COVID-19 were collected in the United States, Italy and Spain. The analysed material was cDNA or gDNA that came from T cells, B-cell-depleted T cells, or PBMCs.

Cohorts were assigned according to the clinical history that participants reported. The V end was cut by 5 bases, the J end by 0 bases, with 10 bases between. CDR3 size: 14 residues. Germline loops: CDR1 SEHNR, CDR2 FQNEAQ (reference sequence). As handled by the study authors: Reference gene primer amplification in the assay estimated nucleated cell counts. Repertoires were generated with immunoSEQ multiplex PCR, while TCRdb's copy carries only in-frame clones and drops some. Clonal size and the V and J genes are those of that table, whereas D and trimming came from the DNA. The table lists about 210,000 clones, 81% of them singletons.

Sequences were obtained from PBMCs or T cells enriched from blood (not recorded which). The chain couples TRBV7-9 to TRBJ1-2; no definite D call. This clonotype was obtained from a woman in her 50s with acute COVID-19. The CDR3 reads CASSTPSPNYGYTF. CDR3 bases: TGTGCCAGCAGCACACCCTCTCCTAACTATGGCTACACCTTC.